Given below is one T cell receptor (beta chain) in context. Clones were sequenced by immunoSEQ multiplex PCR, and TCRdb holds only the in-frame ones, with some missing. The sample lists approximately 150,000 clones, roughly 88% occurring once. The sample originates from a study of control samples from healthy donors and cancer patients. V shed 1 base and J 6 bases; nucleotides not matched to a gene: 4. In germline, CDR1 is LGHNA, CDR2 YNFKEQ. The CDR3 is made up of 15 amino acids. V gene TRBV4-2 combines with J gene TRBJ2-3; 10 bases are a match to TRBD1. Sequencing was done on a sample of blood. This sequence originates from a man aged 18 to 29 in good health. CDR3 nucleotide sequence: TGTGCCAGCAGCCAAGCGGACAGGGGGTCCGATACGCAGTATTTT. It is translated as CASSQADRGSDTQYF.